These T cell receptor beta chains were read from a single sample in a study of T-cell memory formation after mild COVID-19. Each CDR3 protein gets one entry after TCRdb re-called the 5' RACE reads with MiXCR. This sample carries fewer than 650,000 distinct CDR3 sequences, around 15% of them seen once, and the ten largest clones take about 8.1%. The sequenced sample was PBMCs or a T cell subset sorted from them (not recorded which). The receptor source for this set is an adult woman who had mild COVID-19 (a few samples of this study predate the infection). Cell type and time point are not known. Both conserved end residues are part of each CDR3. The D gene is left open where the match is weak. The size field is filled for only some rows; it gives once, few, many or a size class.

v_call	clone_size	d_call	j_call	cdr3_aa	cdr3_nt
TRBV4-3	few	.	TRBJ2-7	CASSQGSIGGEQYF	TGCGCCAGCAGCCAAGGGAGTATAGGGGGCGAGCAGTACTTC
TRBV13	.	.	TRBJ1-6	CASSLGDTQNSPLHF	TGTGCCAGCAGCTTAGGGGACACCCAAAATTCACCCCTCCACTTT
TRBV12-3/TRBV12-4	many	.	TRBJ2-1	CASRYNFKNEQFF	TGTGCCAGCAGGTATAATTTTAAGAATGAGCAGTTCTTC
TRBV7-9	many	TRBD1	TRBJ2-7	CASSLAGQTYEQYF	TGTGCCAGCAGCTTAGCGGGACAGACTTACGAGCAGTACTTC
TRBV5-6	.	.	TRBJ2-1	CASSLGAGLNEQFF	TGTGCCAGCAGCTTGGGGGCAGGGCTCAATGAGCAGTTCTTC
TRBV6-5	many	.	TRBJ1-3	CASSYGGFRNTIYF	TGTGCCAGCAGTTACGGGGGTTTTCGAAACACCATATATTTT
TRBV5-1	many	TRBD1	TRBJ1-1	CASSLEGTGGNTEAFF	TGCGCCAGCAGCTTGGAAGGGACAGGGGGGAACACTGAAGCTTTCTTT
TRBV5-1	once	.	TRBJ2-1	CASSRPDFGEQFF	TGCGCCAGCAGCCGCCCGGATTTCGGGGAGCAGTTCTTC
TRBV28	.	.	TRBJ1-1	CASSFYGDTEAFF	TGTGCCAGCAGTTTTTACGGAGACACTGAAGCTTTCTTT
TRBV24-1	.	TRBD2	TRBJ2-1	CATGERGSEQFF	TGTGCCACGGGGGAGCGGGGTAGTGAGCAGTTCTTC
TRBV7-9	.	.	TRBJ2-7	CASATGYEQYF	TGTGCCAGCGCCACAGGTTACGAGCAGTACTTC
TRBV5-1	.	TRBD1	TRBJ2-5	CASSVGQGNIGETQYF	TGCGCCAGCAGCGTGGGACAGGGAAACATTGGAGAGACCCAGTACTTC
TRBV11-2	few	.	TRBJ2-6	CASSLDLGSGANVLTF	TGTGCCAGCAGCTTAGACCTCGGTTCAGGGGCCAACGTCCTGACTTTC
TRBV12-3/TRBV12-4	many	.	TRBJ2-2	CASSPPRTNTGELFF	TGTGCCAGCAGTCCCCCCCGTACTAACACCGGGGAGCTGTTTTTT
TRBV4-1	few	TRBD2	TRBJ2-3	CASSHRGGPSTDTQYF	TGCGCCAGCAGCCATCGGGGGGGACCTAGCACAGATACGCAGTATTTT
TRBV4-2	.	TRBD2	TRBJ2-7	CASAGLAGDRRTYEQYF	TGTGCCAGCGCGGGACTAGCGGGAGACCGCCGGACCTACGAGCAGTACTTC
TRBV7-2	few	TRBD2	TRBJ2-4	CASSLDPGLAGGGLAKNIQYF	TGTGCCAGCAGCTTAGACCCGGGACTAGCGGGGGGGGGTCTAGCCAAAAACATTCAGTACTTC
TRBV5-1	few	.	TRBJ2-1	CASRTNVLTGEDNEQFF	TGCGCCAGCAGGACGAATGTTTTAACAGGAGAGGACAATGAGCAGTTCTTC
TRBV7-2	few	.	TRBJ1-2	CASSFNPGDDYGYTF	TGTGCCAGCAGCTTCAACCCGGGTGATGACTATGGCTACACCTTC
TRBV2	.	.	TRBJ1-3	CASSARWSNSGNTIYF	TGTGCCAGCAGTGCGAGGTGGTCGAACTCTGGAAACACCATATATTTT
TRBV7-6	many	.	TRBJ2-7	CASSFEKFSYEQYF	TGTGCCAGCAGCTTTGAGAAGTTTTCCTACGAGCAGTACTTC
TRBV6-1	few	.	TRBJ1-2	CASPRDGVDGYTF	TGTGCCAGCCCTAGGGACGGAGTCGATGGCTACACCTTC
TRBV6-5	few	TRBD2	TRBJ2-1	CASSYSRTSGTFF	TGTGCCAGCAGTTACTCGAGGACTAGCGGGACGTTCTTC
TRBV7-9	.	.	TRBJ1-1	CASSERSMNTEAFF	TGTGCCAGCAGCGAAAGGTCCATGAACACTGAAGCTTTCTTT
TRBV12-3/TRBV12-4	few	.	TRBJ2-1	CASSSRHGRSDEQFF	TGTGCCAGCAGTTCCCGCCACGGCAGATCTGATGAGCAGTTCTTC
TRBV11-3	.	.	TRBJ2-2	CASSYGLPNTGELFF	TGTGCCAGCAGCTACGGACTACCGAACACCGGGGAGCTGTTTTTT
TRBV5-1	.	.	TRBJ1-1	CASKAGATEAFF	TGCGCCAGCAAGGCAGGGGCCACTGAAGCTTTCTTT
TRBV18	.	.	TRBJ2-7	CASSPPGGAREQYF	TGTGCCAGCTCACCACCGGGGGGGGCGAGAGAGCAGTACTTC
TRBV6-6	.	.	TRBJ1-2	CASSPTSDYGYTF	TGTGCCAGCAGCCCGACTTCTGACTATGGCTACACCTTC
TRBV27	few	.	TRBJ1-1	CASRPISLKEAFF	TGTGCCAGCAGGCCGATATCCTTGAAAGAAGCTTTCTTT
TRBV5-1	many	.	TRBJ2-7	CASSLTSGVQSYEQYF	TGCGCCAGCAGCTTGACCTCAGGGGTCCAGAGTTACGAGCAGTACTTC
TRBV5-1	few	.	TRBJ2-2	CASSRSSNPDTGELFF	TGCGCCAGCAGCCGCTCATCCAACCCGGACACCGGGGAGCTGTTTTTT
TRBV5-1	few	TRBD2	TRBJ2-5	CASSRGVLAPQETQYF	TGCGCCAGCAGTCGGGGGGTTCTAGCGCCCCAAGAGACCCAGTACTTC